A single sample is the source of the 16 T cell receptor beta chains below, sequenced in a study of blood T cell repertoires in COVID-19. This table comes from immunoSEQ multiplex PCR, and its TCRdb copy is limited to in-frame clones, with some not included. The data hold 55,000 to 90,000 clones, with about 91% observed a single time. Input material: peripheral blood. The source of these receptors is a human donor with active COVID-19. The donor label of this sample is uncertain.

The chain recombines TRBV11-2 with TRBJ1-1, with D perhaps TRBD1 (6 bases). The germline gives CDR1 SGHAT, CDR2 FQNNGV. The CDR3 is made up of 15 amino acids. The V end lost 0 bases, the J end lost 1 base, and 9 bases lay between the germline ends. The CDR3 sequence is CASSLEPGQNTEAFF. CDR3 coding DNA: TGTGCCAGCAGCTTAGAGCCGGGACAGAACACTGAAGCTTTCTTT.

This clone came up once. The V call is TRBV29-1, the J call TRBJ2-7, with D tentatively TRBD2 (5 bases). CDR3 size: 13 residues. V lost 7 bases, J lost 3 bases, and 16 bases lay in between. In germline, CDR1 is SQVTM, CDR2 ANQGSEA. The CDR3 here is CSALTGKGYEQYF. CDR3 DNA sequence: TGCAGCGCTCTGACGGGGAAGGGCTACGAGCAGTACTTC.

V usage is TRBV5-1 and J usage is TRBJ2-7, with 11 bases matching TRBD2. Germline trimming cut 7 bases from V and 4 bases from J; bases unmatched to any gene: 7. Germline V gene data show CDR1 as SGHRS and CDR2 as YFSETQ. This CDR3 comprises 14 residues. The CDR3 reads CASGGTSGSYEQYF. The CDR3, as DNA: TGCGCCAGCGGAGGAACTAGCGGGAGTTACGAGCAGTACTTC.

The rearrangement joins TRBV6-6 to TRBJ2-7; TRBD1 agrees at 9 bases. The CDR3 loop spans 15 amino acids. V lost 2 bases, J lost 5 bases, and 7 bases stayed unmatched. CDR1 MNHNY and CDR2 SVGAGI come from the germline V gene (reference sequence). The CDR3 region has the DNA TGTGCCAGCAGTTACCCGGGACAGGGTCACCACGAGCAGTACTTC. Residues: CASSYPGQGHHEQYF.

This chain uses TRBV6-5 with TRBJ2-7, with a possible D match to TRBD2 (5 bases). The CDR3 totals 14 residues. CDR1 MNHEY and CDR2 SVGAGI come from the germline V gene. Trimming removed 2 bases at V and 5 bases at J, with 13 bases between. CDR3 residues: CASSYIAAGNEQYF. The CDR3 DNA is TGTGCCAGCAGTTACATTGCTGCCGGGAACGAGCAGTACTTC.

This rearrangement joins TRBV6-2 or TRBV6-3 to TRBJ2-2; 12 bases line up with TRBD2. CDR3 length: 17 amino acids. V gave up 6 bases and J gave up 5 bases; unmatched junction bases: 10. The V gene's germline CDR1 is MNHEY and CDR2 SVGEGT. The CDR3 DNA sequence: TGTGCCAGCAGCTCAATTCGACTAGCGGGAGAAACCGGGGAGCTGTTTTTT. This sequence encodes CASSSIRLAGETGELFF.

The chain carries TRBV6-6 and TRBJ1-2, with a tentative D call TRBD1 (6 bases). The germline gives CDR1 MNHNY, CDR2 SVGAGI (reference sequence). The V and J ends lost 4 bases and 12 bases respectively, with 15 bases between them. The CDR3 has 12 residues. The CDR3 sequence is CASSFTGPLDTF. The CDR3 coding sequence is TGTGCCAGCAGTTTCACAGGGCCCCTAGACACCTTC.

The chain joins TRBV9 to TRBJ1-2, with 7 bases fitting TRBD1. V dropped 1 base and J dropped 0; count of bases not matched to a gene: 6. Germline assignment: CDR1 SGDLS and CDR2 YYNGEE. This CDR3 is built from 16 residues. This chain's CDR3 is CASSVTLGTANYGYTF. CDR3 DNA sequence: TGTGCCAGCAGCGTAACCCTCGGGACAGCTAACTATGGCTACACCTTC.

V usage is TRBV5-4 and J usage is TRBJ1-5, with 11 bases matching TRBD1. Unmatched junction bases numbered 4, after V lost 4 bases and J lost 7 bases. Germline V gene data show CDR1 as SGHNT and CDR2 as YYREEE (reference sequence). The CDR3 length is 14 residues. The CDR3 reads CASSRDRGVQPQHF. The CDR3 DNA is TGTGCCAGCAGCCGGGACAGGGGGGTCCAGCCCCAGCATTTT.

V gene TRBV6-2 or TRBV6-3 combines with J gene TRBJ2-1, with D possibly being TRBD2 (5 bases). This CDR3 is 13 amino acids long. V was cut by 6 bases and J by 7 bases, with 13 bases left in between. Germline V CDR1 and CDR2: MNHEY, SVGEGT. In DNA, the CDR3 is TGTGCCAGCAGCCGAGGGCCTAAGAATGAGCAGTTCTTC. This translates into CASSRGPKNEQFF.

V usage is TRBV25-1 and J usage is TRBJ2-7; no definite D call. The CDR3 loop spans 12 amino acids. From germline, CDR1 is MGHDK and CDR2 SYGVNS. V lost 1 base and J 1 base, leaving 2 bases between the germline ends. CDR3 residues: CASSESSYEQYF. CDR3 nucleotides: TGTGCCAGCAGTGAATCGTCCTACGAGCAGTACTTC.

The chain employs TRBV29-1 and TRBJ1-1; 9 bases agree with TRBD1. V lost 5 bases to trimming and J lost 1 base; unmatched junction nucleotides: 5. The CDR3 totals 14 residues. Germline V gives CDR1 SQVTM, CDR2 ANQGSEA. DNA for the CDR3: TGCAGCGTTCTAGACAGGGGGGGGAACACTGAAGCTTTCTTT. Its translation: CSVLDRGGNTEAFF.

The V and J genes are TRBV18 and TRBJ2-1, with 8 bases matching TRBD1. With V trimmed by 6 bases and J by 9 bases, 16 bases remained unmatched. Germline V gives CDR1 KGHSH, CDR2 LQKENI. This CDR3 has 16 amino acids. The CDR3 here is CASSRSGTGGSGEQFF. CDR3 in DNA: TGTGCCAGCTCCCGCAGTGGCACAGGGGGGTCGGGTGAGCAGTTCTTC.

The chain uses TRBV19 and TRBJ2-7; 8 bases agree with TRBD1. The V gene end was trimmed by 0 bases and the J gene end by 2 bases; junction bases not matched to a gene: 3. Germline V lookup: CDR1 LNHDA, CDR2 SQIVND (reference sequence). This CDR3 has 15 amino acids. DNA for the CDR3: TGTGCCAGTAGTATAGAAGGGACAGGAGCCTACGAGCAGTACTTC. Translated, it gives CASSIEGTGAYEQYF.

The chain recombines TRBV2 with TRBJ2-3; 9 positions agree with TRBD2. The V segment lost 10 bases and the J segment 2 bases; nucleotides outside the gene matches: 10. The germline gives CDR1 SNHLY, CDR2 FYNNEI. This CDR3 is 15 amino acids long. The CDR3 DNA reads as TGTGCCACAAAACCGGGACTAGCCCTCACAGATACGCAGTATTTT. Amino acids: CATKPGLALTDTQYF.

This chain joins TRBV6-6 and TRBJ2-7; TRBD2 aligns across 7 bases. Germline V CDR1 and CDR2: MNHNY, SVGAGI (reference sequence). The CDR3 covers 14 residues. V lost 8 bases, J lost 2 bases, and 9 bases stayed unmatched. The CDR3, as DNA: TGTGCCAGCGCGGGGGAGGGGCGGACCTACGAGCAGTACTTC. The encoded protein is CASAGEGRTYEQYF.